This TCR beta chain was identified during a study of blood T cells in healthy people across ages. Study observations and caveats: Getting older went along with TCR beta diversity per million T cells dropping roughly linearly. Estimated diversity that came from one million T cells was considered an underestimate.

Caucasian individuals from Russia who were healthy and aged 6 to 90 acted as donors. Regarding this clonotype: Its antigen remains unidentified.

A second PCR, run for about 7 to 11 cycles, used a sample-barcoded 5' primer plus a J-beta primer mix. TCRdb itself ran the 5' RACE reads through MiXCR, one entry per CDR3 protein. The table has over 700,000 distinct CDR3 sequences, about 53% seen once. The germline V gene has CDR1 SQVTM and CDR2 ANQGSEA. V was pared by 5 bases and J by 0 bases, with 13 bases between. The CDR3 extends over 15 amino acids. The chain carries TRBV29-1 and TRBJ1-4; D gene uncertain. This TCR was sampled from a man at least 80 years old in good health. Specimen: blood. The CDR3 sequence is CSVRKSFTTNEKLFF. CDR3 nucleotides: TGCAGCGTTAGAAAAAGTTTTACAACTAATGAAAAACTGTTTTTT.